This T cell receptor beta chain is from a study of blood T cell repertoires in COVID-19. This clone appeared a few times. Assay used: immunoSEQ multiplex PCR; TCRdb lists only in-frame clones, some missing. There are hundreds of thousands of clones in the sample; 86% occur only once, and about 4% lies in the top ten. The TCR sequence derives from a woman in her 30s who had been exposed to COVID-19. The sample comprised PBMCs or T cells enriched from blood (not recorded which).

The CDR3 DNA reads as TGTGCCAGCTCACCACAGGGGTCCAATCAGCCCCAGCATTTT. Translated: CASSPQGSNQPQHF. The chain joins TRBV18 to TRBJ1-5, with TRBD1 as a possible D gene (5 bases). The CDR3 loop spans 14 amino acids. Germline assignment: CDR1 KGHSH and CDR2 LQKENI. V was trimmed by 1 base and J by 3 bases, leaving 7 bases between them.